This T cell receptor (beta chain) was captured in a study of CD8 T cells in ankylosing spondylitis. Study observations and caveats: Peripheral blood held disease-linked clones only at relatively low frequency, and these were CD8+. Clones linked to disease were reported to show significant enrichment in matched ankylosing spondylitis synovial fluid. Past research had described some motif variants in reactive arthritis synovial fluid and blood.

A word on this clonotype: Antigen unknown.

CDR3 size: 15 residues. CDR1 is SGHTA, CDR2 FQGNSA, per germline. V was clipped by 2 bases and J by 0 bases, with 7 bases between them. 5'-RACE, quantitative and with molecular barcodes, yielded the TCR beta libraries. TCRdb reprocessed the 5' RACE reads with MiXCR, giving one entry per CDR3 protein. The sample gives roughly 38,000 distinct CDR3 sequences, approximately 16% of which show up once; over 45% is in the top ten. This chain links TRBV7-2 with TRBJ2-2; D ambiguous. The receptor was derived from a male donor with ankylosing spondylitis or in good health (not recorded which). The sample comprised blood. CDR3 nucleotides: TGTGCCAGCAGCTTAAGGCAGGCGAACACCGGGGAGCTGTTTTTT. Its translation: CASSLRQANTGELFF.